Listed below are T cell receptor beta chains from one sample, sequenced in a study of cytomegalovirus exposure and HLA in healthy donors. Repertoires were generated with immunoSEQ multiplex PCR, while TCRdb's copy carries only in-frame clones and drops some. The sample lists 90,000 or so clones, around 85% occurring once. The sample consisted of PBMCs. The receptors derive from a man in his late teens or twenties in good health and CMV-seropositive. CDR3s include the opening cysteine and the closing phenylalanine or tryptophan. D genes are given only for firm matches. The size field is filled for only some rows; it gives once, few, many or a size class.

V gene: TRBV7-3
D gene: -
J gene: TRBJ2-3
clone size: -
CDR3 protein: CASSQVPTDTQYF
CDR3 DNA: TGTGCCAGCAGCCAGGTCCCTACAGATACGCAGTATTTT

V gene: TRBV7-9
D gene: TRBD1
J gene: TRBJ1-1
clone size: -
CDR3 protein: CASSSTGQGEAFF
CDR3 DNA: TGTGCCAGCAGCTCAACTGGACAGGGTGAAGCTTTCTTT

V gene: TRBV2
D gene: TRBD1
J gene: TRBJ2-2
clone size: -
CDR3 protein: CASRPGQGVAGELFF
CDR3 DNA: TGTGCCAGCAGGCCTGGACAGGGAGTAGCCGGGGAGCTGTTTTTT

V gene: TRBV5-6
D gene: TRBD1
J gene: TRBJ2-7
clone size: few
CDR3 protein: CASSLTGAYYEQYF
CDR3 DNA: TGTGCCAGCAGCTTAACAGGGGCCTACTACGAGCAGTACTTC

V gene: TRBV4-1
D gene: TRBD1
J gene: TRBJ2-2
clone size: -
CDR3 protein: CASSQERDRRAGELFF
CDR3 DNA: TGCGCCAGCAGCCAAGAAAGGGACAGGCGGGCCGGGGAGCTGTTTTTT

V gene: TRBV7-8
D gene: -
J gene: TRBJ2-5
clone size: -
CDR3 protein: CASSPQETQYF
CDR3 DNA: TGTGCCAGCAGCCCTCAAGAGACCCAGTACTTC

V gene: TRBV11-2
D gene: -
J gene: TRBJ1-1
clone size: -
CDR3 protein: CASSSTGNTEAFF
CDR3 DNA: TGTGCCAGCAGCTCGACAGGGAACACTGAAGCTTTCTTT

V gene: TRBV7-9
D gene: -
J gene: TRBJ2-3
clone size: -
CDR3 protein: CASAELQADTQYF
CDR3 DNA: TGTGCCAGCGCCGAACTCCAGGCAGATACGCAGTATTTT

V gene: TRBV27
D gene: -
J gene: TRBJ1-2
clone size: -
CDR3 protein: CASSPQGVGGYTF
CDR3 DNA: TGTGCCAGCAGTCCCCAAGGGGTCGGGGGCTACACCTTC

V gene: TRBV27
D gene: TRBD2
J gene: TRBJ2-3
clone size: few
CDR3 protein: CASSPGGVFRDTQYF
CDR3 DNA: TGTGCCAGCAGCCCCGGGGGGGTGTTTAGGGATACGCAGTATTTT

V gene: TRBV7-7
D gene: TRBD2
J gene: TRBJ2-1
clone size: -
CDR3 protein: CASSPSSGLNEQFF
CDR3 DNA: TGTGCCAGCAGCCCTTCTAGCGGTCTGAATGAGCAGTTCTTC

V gene: TRBV5-1
D gene: TRBD1
J gene: TRBJ2-7
clone size: -
CDR3 protein: CASSPGQESSEQYF
CDR3 DNA: TGCGCCAGCAGCCCGGGACAGGAATCTTCCGAGCAGTACTTC

V gene: TRBV5-6
D gene: -
J gene: TRBJ1-5
clone size: -
CDR3 protein: CASSRAGGTQPQHF
CDR3 DNA: TGTGCCAGCAGCCGGGCGGGGGGGACTCAGCCCCAGCATTTT

V gene: TRBV15
D gene: -
J gene: TRBJ1-1
clone size: -
CDR3 protein: CATSRDSTSNTEAFF
CDR3 DNA: TGTGCCACCAGCAGAGATAGTACTTCGAACACTGAAGCTTTCTTT

V gene: TRBV10-3
D gene: TRBD1
J gene: TRBJ1-5
clone size: -
CDR3 protein: CAISGGQGGNQPQHF
CDR3 DNA: TGTGCCATCAGTGGGGGACAGGGAGGCAATCAGCCCCAGCATTTT

V gene: TRBV28
D gene: -
J gene: TRBJ1-1
clone size: -
CDR3 protein: CASSLQDTEAFF
CDR3 DNA: TGTGCCAGCAGTTTACAGGACACTGAAGCTTTCTTT

V gene: TRBV5-1
D gene: -
J gene: TRBJ2-7
clone size: -
CDR3 protein: CASSLGVNGDGSSYEQYF
CDR3 DNA: TGCGCCAGCAGCTTGGGGGTAAATGGGGACGGGAGCTCCTACGAGCAGTACTTC

V gene: TRBV7-8
D gene: -
J gene: TRBJ2-2
clone size: -
CDR3 protein: CASSLRRAGTGELFF
CDR3 DNA: TGTGCCAGCAGCTTAAGGAGGGCGGGCACCGGGGAGCTGTTTTTT

V gene: TRBV29-1
D gene: -
J gene: TRBJ1-2
clone size: -
CDR3 protein: CSVDSPRGHGYTF
CDR3 DNA: TGCAGCGTTGACTCCCCCCGAGGTCACGGCTACACCTTC

V gene: TRBV7-9
D gene: TRBD1
J gene: TRBJ2-7
clone size: -
CDR3 protein: CASSLWDREPHF
CDR3 DNA: TGTGCCAGCAGCTTATGGGACAGGGAGCCCCACTTC

V gene: TRBV6-6
D gene: -
J gene: TRBJ2-1
clone size: -
CDR3 protein: CASSYSTAYNEQFF
CDR3 DNA: TGTGCCAGCAGTTACTCGACAGCTTACAATGAGCAGTTCTTC

V gene: TRBV2
D gene: -
J gene: TRBJ1-3
clone size: -
CDR3 protein: CASTGSGNTIYF
CDR3 DNA: TGTGCCAGCACGGGGTCTGGAAACACCATATATTTT

V gene: TRBV21-1
D gene: -
J gene: TRBJ2-2
clone size: once
CDR3 protein: CASSTRELFF
CDR3 DNA: TGTGCCAGCAGCACCAGGGAGCTGTTTTTT

V gene: TRBV7-6
D gene: TRBD1
J gene: TRBJ1-4
clone size: -
CDR3 protein: CASSSAGGNEKLFF
CDR3 DNA: TGTGCCAGCAGCTCCGCAGGGGGGAATGAAAAACTGTTTTTT

V gene: TRBV6-1
D gene: -
J gene: TRBJ1-5
clone size: -
CDR3 protein: CASGSRAYQPQHF
CDR3 DNA: TGTGCCAGCGGGAGTCGGGCGTATCAGCCCCAGCATTTT

V gene: TRBV9
D gene: TRBD1
J gene: TRBJ1-2
clone size: -
CDR3 protein: CASSIGQGNYGYTF
CDR3 DNA: TGTGCCAGCAGCATTGGACAGGGGAACTATGGCTACACCTTC

V gene: TRBV7-5
D gene: -
J gene: TRBJ2-5
clone size: -
CDR3 protein: CVRSRDREELGYF
CDR3 DNA: TGTGTCAGAAGCCGGGACAGGGAGGAACTCGGGTACTTC

V gene: TRBV11-2
D gene: -
J gene: TRBJ2-7
clone size: few
CDR3 protein: CASTRTGSGQYF
CDR3 DNA: TGTGCCAGCACCAGGACTGGGTCGGGGCAGTACTTC

V gene: TRBV11-2
D gene: TRBD1
J gene: TRBJ1-2
clone size: -
CDR3 protein: CASSLAGGYGYTF
CDR3 DNA: TGTGCCAGCAGCTTAGCAGGGGGGTATGGCTACACCTTC

V gene: TRBV10-1
D gene: -
J gene: TRBJ2-7
clone size: -
CDR3 protein: CASSDSGDPSYEQYF
CDR3 DNA: TGCGCCAGCAGTGACTCAGGGGATCCTTCCTACGAGCAGTACTTC

V gene: TRBV6-1
D gene: -
J gene: TRBJ1-3
clone size: few
CDR3 protein: CASSAGRQISGNTIYF
CDR3 DNA: TGTGCCAGCAGTGCCGGACGACAGATCTCTGGAAACACCATATATTTT

V gene: TRBV27
D gene: -
J gene: TRBJ1-1
clone size: few
CDR3 protein: CASSLRGSTEAFF
CDR3 DNA: TGTGCCAGCAGTTTACGGGGGAGCACTGAAGCTTTCTTT

V gene: TRBV5-1
D gene: -
J gene: TRBJ1-1
clone size: -
CDR3 protein: CASSLHSAAEAFF
CDR3 DNA: TGCGCCAGCAGCCTCCACTCAGCGGCTGAAGCTTTCTTT

V gene: TRBV6-1
D gene: -
J gene: TRBJ2-1
clone size: once
CDR3 protein: CASLWARGEQFF
CDR3 DNA: TGTGCCAGCTTGTGGGCAAGAGGGGAGCAGTTCTTC

V gene: TRBV9
D gene: -
J gene: TRBJ2-3
clone size: -
CDR3 protein: CASSAQGSTDTQYF
CDR3 DNA: TGTGCCAGCAGCGCTCAGGGGAGCACAGATACGCAGTATTTT

V gene: TRBV28
D gene: -
J gene: TRBJ2-5
clone size: -
CDR3 protein: CASSSPGSQETQYF
CDR3 DNA: TGTGCCAGCAGTTCCCCGGGGTCCCAAGAGACCCAGTACTTC

V gene: TRBV7-9
D gene: TRBD2
J gene: TRBJ2-3
clone size: -
CDR3 protein: CASSVGLSSTDTQYF
CDR3 DNA: TGTGCCAGCAGCGTGGGACTAAGTAGCACAGATACGCAGTATTTT

V gene: TRBV7-6
D gene: -
J gene: TRBJ2-7
clone size: -
CDR3 protein: CASSLGAQGPMYEQYF
CDR3 DNA: TGTGCCAGCAGCTTAGGTGCCCAGGGCCCAATGTACGAGCAGTACTTC

V gene: TRBV30
D gene: TRBD1
J gene: TRBJ1-3
clone size: -
CDR3 protein: CAWTSGQLLRDTIYF
CDR3 DNA: TGTGCCTGGACCTCGGGACAGCTTCTCAGAGACACCATATATTTT